This T cell receptor (beta chain) came from a study of blood T cells in healthy people across ages (dated by TCRdb to the mid-2010s). Regarding the research as a whole: In model experiments, roughly one uniquely barcoded TCR beta cDNA molecule per two T cells was captured by template switching. Donors were grouped into four age groups: young (average roughly 17 years), middle-aged (approximately 41), aged (about 60) and long-lived (just over 80). Using deep sequencing normalized with unique cDNA molecular identifiers, the study measured how TCR beta repertoire diversity changes with age. To avoid experimental bias, donors of different ages were spread randomly across the sequencing lanes. The study analyzed two additional independent replicas of 1 million unique cDNA reads from the same blood draw for two donors, one aged 18 to 29 and one aged 80 or older.

Donors were 39 systemically healthy Caucasian individuals from Russia aged about 6 to 100 years. Ten milliliters of peripheral blood were drawn from each donor into EDTA-treated Vacutainer tubes. PBMCs were isolated by Ficoll-Paque density-gradient centrifugation, with at least 7 million obtained per sample. Total RNA was extracted from PBMCs with Trizol reagent, with at least 5.5 micrograms obtained per sample. For every donor, an aliquot of PBMCs went through flow cytometry to measure the percentages of naive CD45RAhigh/CD27high T cells. This clonotype was observed a handful of times. This clone's antigen is unknown. The sample holds no much larger clone one base away, and base qualities are not on file. The method behind the library was 5' RACE. Instrument used: Illumina HiSeq 2500. The second PCR ran for roughly 7 to 12 cycles and used a J-beta primer mix along with a sample-barcoded 5' primer. A unique molecular identifier was introduced onto each TCR beta cDNA molecule by a template-switch 5' adaptor carrying 12 random nucleotides. Each sample yielded at least 3 million CDR3-containing paired-end reads. All of the RNA was converted into first-strand cDNA using the Mint cDNA synthesis kit, with a TRBC-specific oligonucleotide serving as the primer. Following uracil-DNA glycosylase treatment, a first 18-cycle PCR with universal primers M1SS and BC2_uni_R was performed on all cDNA. As for the authors' bioinformatics: Each sample was normalized by randomly selecting 1 million high-quality reads, each carrying a distinct molecular identifier. Reads sharing molecular identifiers were discarded rather than binned into consensus sequences. MiTCR, run with a Q25 quality threshold and the strictest error-elimination algorithm, handled CDR3 identification, clonotype clustering and error correction. A nonparametric unseen species model with Euler transformation was used to estimate lower-bound total TCR beta diversity. TCRdb cleaned the public reads at Q25 with fastp, built clones with MiXCR and kept in-frame beta chains. Rows are unified per CDR3 protein, each entry keeping the most common DNA and genes. The V and J calls follow TCRdb's processing rather than the paper's. For this sample the table gives hundreds of thousands of distinct CDR3 sequences, of which 58% were detected only once. The leading ten clones occupy about 20% of the sample.

Points the paper makes about the study in general: Compared with the aged group, more naive CD4+ T cells, fewer expanded clones and increased TCR diversity were shown by the long-lived group, suggesting age selection. Observed TCR beta diversity per million T cells fell roughly linearly with age, and a significant reduction was already apparent by age roughly 40. Conclusive comparison of naive and antigen-experienced compartments was prevented by the profiling of bulk unsorted PBMCs. Estimates of total diversity based on one million sequenced T cells were regarded as lower bounds and as underestimates. The percentage of naive T cells measured by flow cytometry correlated strongly with observed TCR beta diversity. Donor CMV infection status was unknown, potentially confounding age-related changes in expanded clonotypes.

The sequenced sample consisted of blood. This clonotype originated in a man aged 25-40 years in good health.

The DNA reads as follows: TGCAGCGTTGGACTCGAGGGGCCCCCTCACCCTCAGCCCCAGCATTTT. Its translation is CSVGLEGPPHPQPQHF. The chain is assembled from TRBV29-1 and TRBJ1-5, with a tentative D gene TRBD1 over 5 matching bases. The CDR3 spans 16 residues, from the cysteine through the phenylalanine. The entry retains the CDR3 DNA only, 48 bases that are in frame from base 1. The germline ends are 22 bases apart after V is trimmed by 4 bases and J by 6 bases. CDR1 SQVTM and CDR2 ANQGSEA are derived from the germline V gene.